Given below is one TCR beta chain in context. Its antigen is not identified. The data stem from a study of post-analysis software for immune sequencing data. About the research overall: Both relapsing-remitting and secondary progressive multiple sclerosis featured among the disease courses, as did progressive-relapsing multiple sclerosis. Whole-study results and caveats: When compared against controls, multiple sclerosis patients showed significantly lower normalized Chao1 diversity. Five or six TRBV segments, TRBV5-6, TRBV5-1 and TRBV20-1 among them, were found more frequent in patients than controls.

V gave up 5 bases and J gave up 0 bases, with 11 bases separating them. CDR1 and CDR2 (germline): SEHNR, FQNEAQ (reference sequence). The CDR3 loop spans 14 amino acids. Every TCR beta cDNA library bore unique molecular identifiers. From the PCR reads, TCRdb called clonotypes with MiXCR, one entry per CDR3 protein. There are about 770,000 distinct CDR3 sequences in the sample; just over 45% occur only once, and just under 5% lies in the top ten. This clonotype was obtained from a girl between 10 and 17 years old with multiple sclerosis. What was sequenced was blood. The chain employs TRBV7-9 and TRBJ2-7; TRBD1 is a possible D gene (5 bases). CDR3 region: CASSHSTDSYEQYF. The CDR3, as DNA: TGTGCCAGCAGCCATTCGACAGACTCCTACGAGCAGTACTTC.